This T cell receptor (beta chain) was found in a study of cytomegalovirus exposure and HLA in healthy donors. In the case of this clone: Its matching antigen is unknown.

Researchers ran the PCR with 60 Vbeta and 13 Jbeta primers. Sequenced by immunoSEQ multiplex PCR; TCRdb stores in-frame clones only, minus some. The repertoire consists of approximately 140,000 clones, with less than 85% occurring once and the leading ten covering roughly 6.7%. Study-wide points: It was reportedly the case that the classifier diagnosed cytomegalovirus status with high specificity and sensitivity. Serostatus for CMV was the only available immune exposure information. Rarity characterized most TCR sequences, yet some public TCRs appeared in many donors.

The clonotype originates from a man over 45 in good health and CMV-seropositive. Sample: PBMCs.

This CDR3 reads CASAPGQGASQYF. The CDR3 nucleotides read TGTGCCAGCGCACCGGGACAGGGGGCATCCCAGTACTTC. This rearrangement joins TRBV28 to TRBJ2-5; 12 bases map to TRBD1. The germline CDR1 and CDR2 sequences are MDHEN and SYDVKM. This CDR3 has 13 residues. V shed 8 bases, J shed 9 bases, and the junction held 7 bases outside the gene matches.